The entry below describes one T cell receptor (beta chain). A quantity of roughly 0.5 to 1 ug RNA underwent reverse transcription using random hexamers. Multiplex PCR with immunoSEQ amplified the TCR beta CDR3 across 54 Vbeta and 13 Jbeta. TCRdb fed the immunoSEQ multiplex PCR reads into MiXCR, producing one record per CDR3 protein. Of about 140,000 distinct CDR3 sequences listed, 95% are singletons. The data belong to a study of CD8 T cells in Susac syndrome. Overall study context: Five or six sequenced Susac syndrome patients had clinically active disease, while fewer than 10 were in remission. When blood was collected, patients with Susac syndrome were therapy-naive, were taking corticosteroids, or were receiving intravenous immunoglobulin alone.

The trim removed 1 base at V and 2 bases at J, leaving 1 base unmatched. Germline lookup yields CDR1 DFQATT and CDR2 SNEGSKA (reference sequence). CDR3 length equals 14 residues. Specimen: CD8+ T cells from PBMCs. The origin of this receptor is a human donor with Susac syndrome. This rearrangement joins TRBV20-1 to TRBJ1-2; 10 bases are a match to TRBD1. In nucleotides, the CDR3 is TGCAGTGCTAGAGTGGGACAGGGGAACTATGGCTACACCTTC. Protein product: CSARVGQGNYGYTF.